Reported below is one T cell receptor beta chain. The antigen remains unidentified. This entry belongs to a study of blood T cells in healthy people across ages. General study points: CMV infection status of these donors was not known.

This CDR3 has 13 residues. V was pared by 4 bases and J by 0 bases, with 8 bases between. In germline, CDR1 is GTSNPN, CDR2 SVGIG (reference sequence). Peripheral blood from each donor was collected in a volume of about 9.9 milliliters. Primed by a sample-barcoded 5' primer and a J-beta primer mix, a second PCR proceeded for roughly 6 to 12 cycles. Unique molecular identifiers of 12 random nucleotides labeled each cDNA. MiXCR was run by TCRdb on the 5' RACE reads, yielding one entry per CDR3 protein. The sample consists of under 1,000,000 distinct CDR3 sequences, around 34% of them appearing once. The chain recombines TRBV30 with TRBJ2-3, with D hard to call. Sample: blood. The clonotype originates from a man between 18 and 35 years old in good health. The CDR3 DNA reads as TGTGCCTGGACCCGCCTGAGCACAGATACGCAGTATTTT. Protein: CAWTRLSTDTQYF. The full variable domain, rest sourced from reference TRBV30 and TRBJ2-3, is SQTIHQWPATLVQPVGSPLSLECTVEGTSNPNLYWYRQAAGRGLQLLFYSVGIGQISSEVPQNLSASRPQDRQFILSSKKLLLSDSGFYLCAWTRLSTDTQYFGPGTRLTVL.